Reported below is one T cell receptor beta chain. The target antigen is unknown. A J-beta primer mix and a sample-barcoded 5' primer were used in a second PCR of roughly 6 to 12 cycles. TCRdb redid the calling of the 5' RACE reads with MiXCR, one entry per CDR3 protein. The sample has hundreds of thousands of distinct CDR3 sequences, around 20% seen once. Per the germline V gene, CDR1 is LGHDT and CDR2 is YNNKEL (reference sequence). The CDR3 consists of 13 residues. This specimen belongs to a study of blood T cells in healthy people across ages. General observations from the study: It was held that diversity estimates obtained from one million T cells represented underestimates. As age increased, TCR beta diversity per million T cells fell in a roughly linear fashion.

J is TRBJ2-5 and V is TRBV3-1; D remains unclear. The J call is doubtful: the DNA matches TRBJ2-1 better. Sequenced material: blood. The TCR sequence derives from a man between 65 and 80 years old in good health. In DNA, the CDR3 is TGTGCCAGCAGCCAAGAGAAAGTAGGAGAGCAGTTCTTC. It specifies CASSQEKVGEQFF.